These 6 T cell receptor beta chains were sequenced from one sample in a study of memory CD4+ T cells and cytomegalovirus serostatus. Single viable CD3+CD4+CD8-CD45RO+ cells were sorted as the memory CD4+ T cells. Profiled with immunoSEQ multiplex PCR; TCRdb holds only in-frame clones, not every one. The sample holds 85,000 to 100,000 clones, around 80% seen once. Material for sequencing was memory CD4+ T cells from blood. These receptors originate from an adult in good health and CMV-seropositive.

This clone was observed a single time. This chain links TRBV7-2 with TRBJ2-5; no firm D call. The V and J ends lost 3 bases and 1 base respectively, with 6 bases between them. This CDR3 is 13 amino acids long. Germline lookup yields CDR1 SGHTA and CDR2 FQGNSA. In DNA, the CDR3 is TGTGCCAGCAGCTTTCGCTTCCAAGAGACCCAGTACTTC. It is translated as CASSFRFQETQYF.

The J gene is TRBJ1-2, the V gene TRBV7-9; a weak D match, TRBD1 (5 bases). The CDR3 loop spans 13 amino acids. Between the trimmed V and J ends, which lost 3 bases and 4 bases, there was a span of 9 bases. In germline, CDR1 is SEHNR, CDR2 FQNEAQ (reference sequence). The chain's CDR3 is CASSLGRTYGYTF. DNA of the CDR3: TGTGCCAGCAGCTTGGGACGGACCTATGGCTACACCTTC.

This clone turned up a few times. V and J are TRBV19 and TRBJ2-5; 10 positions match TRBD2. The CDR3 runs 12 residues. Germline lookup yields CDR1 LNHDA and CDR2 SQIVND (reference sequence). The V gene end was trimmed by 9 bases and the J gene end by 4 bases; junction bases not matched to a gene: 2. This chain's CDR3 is CASRLAGETQYF. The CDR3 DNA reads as TGTGCCAGCAGACTAGCGGGAGAGACCCAGTACTTC. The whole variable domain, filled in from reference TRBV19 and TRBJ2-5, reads DGGITQSPKYLFRKEGQNVTLSCEQNLNHDAMYWYRQDPGQGLRLIYYSQIVNDFQKGDIAEGYSVSREKKESFPLTVTSAQKNPTAFYLCASRLAGETQYFGPGTRLLVL.

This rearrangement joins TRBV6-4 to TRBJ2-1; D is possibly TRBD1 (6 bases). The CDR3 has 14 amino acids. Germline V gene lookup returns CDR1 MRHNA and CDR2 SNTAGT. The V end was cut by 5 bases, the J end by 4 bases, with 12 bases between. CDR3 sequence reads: CASSPGTTYNEQFF. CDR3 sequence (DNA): TGTGCCAGCAGTCCCGGGACAACTTACAATGAGCAGTTCTTC.

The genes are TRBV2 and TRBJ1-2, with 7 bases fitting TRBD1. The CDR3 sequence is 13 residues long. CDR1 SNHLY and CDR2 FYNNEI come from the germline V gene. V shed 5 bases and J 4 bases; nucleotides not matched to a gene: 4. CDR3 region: CASSNRGSYGYTF. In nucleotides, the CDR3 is TGTGCCAGCAGTAACAGGGGAAGCTATGGCTACACCTTC. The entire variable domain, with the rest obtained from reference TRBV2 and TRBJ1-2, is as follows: EPEVTQTPSHQVTQMGQEVILRCVPISNHLYFYWYRQILGQKVEFLVSFYNNEISEKSEIFDDQFSVERPDGSNFTLKIRSTKLEDSAMYFCASSNRGSYGYTFGSGTRLTVV.

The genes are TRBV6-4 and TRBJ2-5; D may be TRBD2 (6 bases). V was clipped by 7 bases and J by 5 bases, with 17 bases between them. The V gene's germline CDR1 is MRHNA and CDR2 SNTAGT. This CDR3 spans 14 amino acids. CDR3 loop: CASNPGGQGETQYF. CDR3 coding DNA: TGTGCCAGCAACCCAGGAGGGCAGGGCGAGACCCAGTACTTC.